This TCR beta chain comes out of a study of regulatory T cells in long-lasting Graves disease. The study's findings and limits: Compared with new cases, persistent Graves' patients showed reduced TCR diversity.

The TCR beta library used iRepertoire HTBI primers with Arm-PCR amplification of CDR3. TCRdb re-derived calls from the multiplex PCR reads in MiXCR, one entry per CDR3 protein. The top ten hold roughly 27% of the sample, which has about 340,000 distinct CDR3 sequences, about 18% seen once. There are many counts of this clonotype. The antigen remains undetermined. V dropped 3 bases and J dropped 9 bases, with 8 bases sitting between them. The CDR3 runs to 12 residues. Regarding time point: persistent/refractory GD, antithyroid drugs over 5 years with positive TRAb. Making the TCR library involved RNA that had been extracted from PBMCs. As a group, patients came from one endocrinology department in Xi'an, China.

The sample was peripheral blood mononuclear cells (PBMCs), taken when the disease was refractory, from a patient treated with antithyroid drugs. The V call is TRBV12-3 or TRBV12-4, the J call TRBJ1-4; no definite D call. The sequence was obtained from a female donor with Graves disease. The DNA for the CDR3 is TGTGCCAGCAGTTTCGGAGGAAAAAAACTGTTTTTT. It codes for CASSFGGKKLFF.